This TCR beta chain was sequenced in a study of cytomegalovirus exposure and HLA in healthy donors. Study findings and constraints: Presence/absence comparisons presumed near-even sequencing depth among donors. As was reported, the HLA-A and HLA-B alleles of most subjects were accurately predicted from TCR beta sequences. Versus the roughly 670-donor mean, an Asian-associated ancestry cluster reportedly showed fewer N-insertions in a later analysis.

In germline, CDR1 is SQVTM, CDR2 ANQGSEA. With 2 bases removed from V and 0 bases from J, the gap between germline ends came to 11 bases. The CDR3 runs 15 residues. Vbeta (60) and Jbeta (13) primers were used in the PCR. The assay was immunoSEQ multiplex PCR, and TCRdb's table has in-frame clones only and misses some. The sample carries some 130,000 clones, 70% to 80% recorded once. This clone was detected once. What it recognizes is unknown. The clonotype originates from a man under 40 in good health and CMV-seronegative. The sequencing sample was made of PBMCs. This chain links TRBV29-1 with TRBJ2-4; D possibly corresponds to TRBD1 (6 bases). This CDR3 is CSVELGQLAKNIQYF. The DNA for the CDR3 is TGCAGCGTTGAACTAGGACAGCTAGCCAAAAACATTCAGTACTTC.